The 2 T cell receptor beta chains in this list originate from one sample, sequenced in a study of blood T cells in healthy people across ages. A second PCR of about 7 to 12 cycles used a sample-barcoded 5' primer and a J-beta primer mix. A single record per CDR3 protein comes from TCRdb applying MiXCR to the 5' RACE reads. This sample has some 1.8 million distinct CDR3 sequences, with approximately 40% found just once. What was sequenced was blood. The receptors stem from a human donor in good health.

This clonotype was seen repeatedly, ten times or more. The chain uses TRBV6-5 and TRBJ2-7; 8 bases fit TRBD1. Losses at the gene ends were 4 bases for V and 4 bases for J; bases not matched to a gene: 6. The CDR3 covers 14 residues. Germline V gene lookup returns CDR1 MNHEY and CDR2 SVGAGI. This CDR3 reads CASSSTGTGYEQYF. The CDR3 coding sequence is TGTGCCAGCAGTTCCACCGGGACAGGATACGAGCAGTACTTC.

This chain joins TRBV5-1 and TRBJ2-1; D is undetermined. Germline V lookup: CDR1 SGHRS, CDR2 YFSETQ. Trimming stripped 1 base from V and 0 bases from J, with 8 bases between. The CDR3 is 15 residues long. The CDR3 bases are TGCGCCAGCAGCTTGATAGTTGGCTCCTACAATGAGCAGTTCTTC. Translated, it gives CASSLIVGSYNEQFF.